Described below is a single T cell receptor (beta chain) sequence and its context. Its antigen is as yet unknown. The source of the sample is a study of post-analysis software for immune sequencing data. About the research overall: Relapsing-remitting, secondary progressive and progressive-relapsing forms of multiple sclerosis all featured among disease courses.

Regarding the study as a whole: Compared with controls, patients had more of 4 to 6 TRBV segments, including TRBV5-6, TRBV5-1 and TRBV20-1. Versus controls, multiple sclerosis patients showed significantly lower diversity (normalized Chao1). Samples made in the same batch grouped tightly together by F measure.

Deletions cut 5 bases from V and 1 base from J, with 15 bases between. Germline assignment: CDR1 SGHVS and CDR2 FQNEAQ. This CDR3 comprises 16 residues. cDNA libraries of TCR beta carried unique molecular identifiers. Between roughly 1 and 10 million T cells gave rise to roughly 0.5 million cDNA molecules. TCRdb processed the PCR reads anew with MiXCR; each CDR3 protein has one entry. Of hundreds of thousands of distinct CDR3 sequences in the sample, just under 30% are singletons; the top ten hold 0.55% to 0.65%. Material: blood. The chain combines TRBV7-8 with TRBJ2-4, with D possibly matching TRBD1 (6 bases). The sequence derives from a girl aged 5-17 years with multiple sclerosis. CDR3 bases: TGTGCCAGCAGCGGAACAGGGAATAGGGCCAAAAACATTCAGTACTTC. Protein sequence: CASSGTGNRAKNIQYF.